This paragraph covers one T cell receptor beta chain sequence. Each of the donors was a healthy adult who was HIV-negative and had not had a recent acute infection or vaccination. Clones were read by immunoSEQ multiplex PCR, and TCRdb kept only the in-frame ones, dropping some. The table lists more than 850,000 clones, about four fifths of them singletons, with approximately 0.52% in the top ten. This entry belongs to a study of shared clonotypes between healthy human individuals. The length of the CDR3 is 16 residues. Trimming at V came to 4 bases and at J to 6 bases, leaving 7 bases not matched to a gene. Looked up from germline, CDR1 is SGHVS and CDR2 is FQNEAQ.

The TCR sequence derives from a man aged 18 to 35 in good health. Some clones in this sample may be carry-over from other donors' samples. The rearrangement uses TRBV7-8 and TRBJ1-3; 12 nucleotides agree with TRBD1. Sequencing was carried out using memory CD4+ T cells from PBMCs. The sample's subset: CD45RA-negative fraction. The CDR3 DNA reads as TGTGCCAGCAGCTCCCGGGACAGGGGGCGTGAAAACACCATATATTTT. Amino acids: CASSSRDRGRENTIYF.